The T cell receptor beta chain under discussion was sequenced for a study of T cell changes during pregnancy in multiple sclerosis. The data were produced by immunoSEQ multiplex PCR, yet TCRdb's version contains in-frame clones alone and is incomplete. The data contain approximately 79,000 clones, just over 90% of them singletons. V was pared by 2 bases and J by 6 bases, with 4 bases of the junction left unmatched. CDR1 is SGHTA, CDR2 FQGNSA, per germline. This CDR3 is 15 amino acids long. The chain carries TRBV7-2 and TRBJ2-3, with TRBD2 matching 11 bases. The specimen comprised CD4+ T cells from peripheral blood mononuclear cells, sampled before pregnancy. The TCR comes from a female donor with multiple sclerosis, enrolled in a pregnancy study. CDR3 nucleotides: TGTGCCAGCAGCTTACTAGCGGGAGGCGGTGATACGCAGTATTTT. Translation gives CASSLLAGGGDTQYF. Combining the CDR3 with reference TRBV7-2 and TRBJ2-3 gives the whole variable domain GAGVSQSPSNKVTEKGKDVELRCDPISGHTALYWYRQSLGQGLEFLIYFQGNSAPDKSGLPSDRFSAERTGGSVSTLTIQRTQQEDSAVYLCASSLLAGGGDTQYFGPGTRLTVL.